Below, 26 T cell receptor beta chains from the same sample are listed, as sequenced in a study of shared clonotypes between healthy human individuals. Assay used: immunoSEQ multiplex PCR; TCRdb lists only in-frame clones, some missing. The sample lists about 680,000 clones; about 78% were seen once. The sample consisted of memory CD4+ T cells sorted from blood. Subset of the sample: CD45RA-negative fraction. Every receptor here comes from a young woman in good health.

This chain links TRBV6-1 with TRBJ2-3; the D is unclear. Germline V gene lookup returns CDR1 MNHNS and CDR2 SASEGT. V was pared by 6 bases and J by 5 bases, with 12 bases between. The CDR3 extends over 13 amino acids. CDR3 residues: CASSGQPGDTQYF. In DNA, the CDR3 is TGTGCCAGCAGCGGGCAGCCAGGAGATACGCAGTATTTT.

The rearrangement joins TRBV7-2 to TRBJ2-7; tentatively, D is TRBD2 (5 bases). CDR3 length: 17 residues. CDR1 is SGHTA, CDR2 FQGNSA, per germline. V was shortened by 4 bases and J by 3 bases, with 22 bases between the two germline ends. CDR3 DNA sequence: TGTGCCAGCAGCTACCCTTCATCTAGCTCCTTCTTCTACGAGCAGTACTTC. This codes for CASSYPSSSSFFYEQYF. Looking up the rest from reference TRBV7-2 and TRBJ2-7 gives the full variable domain: GAGVSQSPSNKVTEKGKDVELRCDPISGHTALYWYRQSLGQGLEFLIYFQGNSAPDKSGLPSDRFSAERTGGSVSTLTIQRTQQEDSAVYLCASSYPSSSSFFYEQYFGPGTRLTVT.

Regarding this clone: Distinct nucleotide sequences in the sample also encode this CDR3. The V and J genes are TRBV5-1 and TRBJ2-7; TRBD2 agrees at 7 bases. This CDR3 spans 13 amino acids. J gave up 1 base and V 5 bases, and 3 bases lay outside the gene matches. Germline assignment: CDR1 SGHRS and CDR2 YFSETQ. CDR3 region: CASRREGSYEQYF. CDR3 DNA: TGCGCCAGCAGGAGGGAGGGATCCTACGAGCAGTACTTC.

This clone was observed a handful of times. The rearrangement links TRBV28 to TRBJ2-7, with 7 nucleotides matching TRBD1. The CDR3 length is 14 residues. Germline V lookup: CDR1 MDHEN, CDR2 SYDVKM. Trimming cost V 5 bases and J 1 base; bases outside gene matches: 5. CDR3 DNA: TGTGCCAGCAGTCTAGGGGACAGTTCCTACGAGCAGTACTTC. Translated, it gives CASSLGDSSYEQYF.

The chain couples TRBV27 to TRBJ2-6; TRBD1 is a possible D gene (5 bases). V was shortened by 5 bases and J by 0 bases, with 17 bases between the two germline ends. This CDR3 contains 18 residues. Germline V gives CDR1 MNHEY, CDR2 SMNVEV (reference sequence). Here the CDR3 reads CASSPRTPVSSGANVLTF. In DNA, the CDR3 is TGTGCCAGCAGTCCAAGGACACCCGTAAGCTCTGGGGCCAACGTCCTGACTTTC.

The chain recombines TRBV7-8 with TRBJ2-3; 7 positions match TRBD2. Germline CDR1 reads SGHVS; CDR2 reads FQNEAQ. This CDR3 has 15 amino acids. V lost 6 bases, J lost 5 bases, and 11 bases stayed unmatched. The CDR3: CASSSLAAGGDTQYF. In nucleotides, the CDR3 is TGTGCCAGCAGTTCTCTAGCGGCCGGCGGAGATACGCAGTATTTT.

The chain carries TRBV14 and TRBJ2-1; a weak D match, TRBD1 (5 bases). V was pared by 4 bases and J by 7 bases, with 17 bases between. The CDR3 loop spans 15 amino acids. Per germline, CDR1 SGHDN and CDR2 FVKESK. The CDR3 DNA is TGTGCCAGCAGCCCCTACCAACTAAGGGGTAATGAGCAGTTCTTC. This translates into CASSPYQLRGNEQFF.

V is TRBV5-1 and J is TRBJ1-2, with D unresolved. The germline V and J ends were trimmed by 6 bases and 5 bases, with 14 bases remaining between them. This CDR3 region has 13 residues. Germline V gives CDR1 SGHRS, CDR2 YFSETQ. The DNA of the CDR3 is TGCGCCAGCAACCCTCCCGGAGGGTATGGCTACACCTTC. Translating gives CASNPPGGYGYTF.

This clone was found a few times. The V gene is TRBV2, the J gene TRBJ2-3; 11 bases match TRBD2. The CDR3 totals 17 residues. Per germline, CDR1 SNHLY and CDR2 FYNNEI. The V and J ends lost 6 bases and 6 bases, in that order; junction bases with no gene match: 14. The CDR3 here is CASRAQLAGVLRDTQYF. The CDR3 DNA is TGTGCCAGCAGAGCCCAACTAGCGGGAGTTTTGCGGGATACGCAGTATTTT.

Written as DNA, the CDR3 is TGTGCCAGCAGCATACAGGGGATGAACACTGAAGCTTTCTTT. It codes for CASSIQGMNTEAFF. The chain links TRBV5-4 to TRBJ1-1, with 7 positions matching TRBD1. V lost 4 bases and J lost 0; bases outside the gene matches: 3. This CDR3 spans 14 amino acids. From germline, CDR1 is SGHNT and CDR2 YYREEE (reference sequence).

The chain couples TRBV7-2 to TRBJ2-2, with 9 bases lining up with TRBD1. The CDR3 extends over 15 amino acids. Germline CDR1 is SGHTA and CDR2 is FQGNSA. After removal of 5 bases from V and 3 bases from J, the junction contained 4 bases not matched to a gene. In DNA, the CDR3 is TGTGCCAGCAGCATAGGACAGGGGTACACCGGGGAGCTGTTTTTT. Protein: CASSIGQGYTGELFF.

The chain carries TRBV7-9 and TRBJ2-2; no reliable D call. This CDR3 has 16 amino acids. The ends were cut back, 1 base at V and 3 bases at J, with 12 bases in the middle. Germline-derived CDR1 and CDR2 are SEHNR and FQNEAQ (reference sequence). The CDR3 is CASSLDTLSYTGELFF. The DNA for the CDR3 is TGTGCCAGCAGCTTAGACACCCTTTCGTACACCGGGGAGCTGTTTTTT.

As DNA, the CDR3 is TGTGCCAGCAGCTTTGGACAGCCGGATGGCTACACCTTC. It is translated as CASSFGQPDGYTF. V and J are TRBV7-2 and TRBJ1-2; D possibly corresponds to TRBD1 (6 bases). This CDR3 spans 13 amino acids. With 3 bases removed from V and 6 bases from J, the gap between germline ends came to 11 bases. CDR1 and CDR2 (germline): SGHTA, FQGNSA.

The chain employs TRBV5-6 and TRBJ1-5, with 7 positions matching TRBD1. The CDR3 has 14 amino acids. From germline, CDR1 is SGHDT and CDR2 YYEEEE. V trimming: 4 bases; J trimming: 6 bases; junction bases outside the gene matches: 7. CDR3 residues: CASSKGQHLQPQHF. The DNA of the CDR3 is TGTGCCAGCAGCAAGGGACAGCACCTTCAGCCCCAGCATTTT.

The J gene is TRBJ2-7, the V gene TRBV28; 7 bases are a match to TRBD2. This CDR3 spans 13 amino acids. The V gene's germline CDR1 is MDHEN and CDR2 SYDVKM. V trimming: 6 bases; J trimming: 9 bases; junction bases outside the gene matches: 11. In nucleotides, the CDR3 is TGTGCCAGCAGCCTCCCGGCGGGAGTGGGGCAGTACTTC. It codes for CASSLPAGVGQYF.

The V gene is TRBV6-6, the J gene TRBJ2-1; possibly TRBD1 for D (7 bases). Per germline, CDR1 MNHNY and CDR2 SVGAGI (reference sequence). The CDR3 covers 14 residues. V dropped 2 bases and J dropped 8 bases, with 13 bases sitting between them. CDR3 nucleotide sequence: TGTGCCAGCAGTTACAGGGCAGGGGGGCATGAGCAGTTCTTC. It encodes CASSYRAGGHEQFF.

The gene calls are TRBV25-1 and TRBJ1-3; no clear D gene. V gave up 10 bases and J gave up 0 bases, with 10 bases separating them. The germline gives CDR1 MGHDK, CDR2 SYGVNS. The CDR3 contains 13 residues. The CDR3 DNA is TGTGCCACCACTTCCTACTCTGGAAACACCATATATTTT. It is translated as CATTSYSGNTIYF.

V and J are TRBV9 and TRBJ2-1; D is perhaps TRBD2 (5 bases). This CDR3 has 15 residues. V was pared by 4 bases and J by 0 bases, with 11 bases between. In germline, CDR1 is SGDLS, CDR2 YYNGEE. CDR3 in DNA: TGTGCCAGCAGCCTACGGGAAAGCTCCTACAATGAGCAGTTCTTC. This gives the protein CASSLRESSYNEQFF.

This rearrangement joins TRBV27 to TRBJ2-7; D not certain. Per the germline V gene, CDR1 is MNHEY and CDR2 is SMNVEV (reference sequence). Trimming removed 1 base at V and 6 bases at J, with 4 bases between. The CDR3 is 11 amino acids. CDR3 in DNA: TGTGCCAGCAGTTTATGTCTCGAGCAGTACTTC. It specifies CASSLCLEQYF.

The chain recombines TRBV7-8 with TRBJ1-5, with D maybe TRBD1 (6 bases). This CDR3 comprises 15 residues. Germline assignment: CDR1 SGHVS and CDR2 FQNEAQ. Trimming shortened V by 4 bases and J by 0 bases, and 10 bases separated the two germline ends. The CDR3 here is CASSSGTSSNQPQHF. CDR3 DNA: TGTGCCAGCAGCTCCGGGACATCTAGCAATCAGCCCCAGCATTTT.

V usage is TRBV19 and J usage is TRBJ2-5, with TRBD1 identical over 8 bases. The junction had 7 bases not matched to a gene; V was cut back by 7 bases and J by 0 bases. The length of the CDR3 is 15 residues. In germline, CDR1 is LNHDA, CDR2 SQIVND (reference sequence). CDR3 sequence (DNA): TGTGCCAGTACAACGAGACAGGGGTACCAAGAGACCCAGTACTTC. Protein product: CASTTRQGYQETQYF.

The V gene is TRBV5-1, the J gene TRBJ2-7; TRBD1 is a possible D gene (5 bases). Trimming pared 0 bases from V and 0 bases from J, leaving 13 bases between. CDR1 and CDR2 (germline): SGHRS, YFSETQ. The CDR3 is 16 amino acids. CDR3 nucleotide sequence: TGCGCCAGCAGCTTGGCTCCGGACAAAGCCTCCTACGAGCAGTACTTC. As protein: CASSLAPDKASYEQYF.

This chain connects TRBV5-1 to TRBJ2-7; 9 bases agree with TRBD1. The CDR3 runs to 14 residues. Germline V gene sequence: CDR1 SGHRS, CDR2 YFSETQ. The ends lost 6 bases at V and 2 bases at J; junction bases unmatched: 6. The CDR3 nucleotides are TGCGCCAGCACCTCGACAGGGGGTGCCTACGAGCAGTACTTC. Amino acid sequence: CASTSTGGAYEQYF.

J is TRBJ2-5 and V is TRBV5-1, with D perhaps TRBD1 or TRBD2 (5 bases each). Germline values: CDR1 SGHRS, CDR2 YFSETQ. The CDR3 length is 14 residues. The V gene lost 6 bases and the J gene lost 2 bases, with 14 bases spanning the gap. As DNA, the CDR3 is TGCGCCAGCACAGCGGACACGACACAAGAGACCCAGTACTTC. This gives the protein CASTADTTQETQYF.

CDR3 loop: CASSQWEAVLGNQPQHF. CDR3 nucleotide sequence: TGCGCCAGCAGCCAGTGGGAGGCAGTCCTTGGCAATCAGCCCCAGCATTTT. The J gene is TRBJ1-5, the V gene TRBV4-1; no clear D. The CDR3 is made up of 17 amino acids. Trimming left V 3 bases short and J 2 bases short, with 17 bases between. From germline, CDR1 is MGHRA and CDR2 YSYEKL.

The chain employs TRBV7-9 and TRBJ2-5; 7 nucleotides agree with TRBD1. The CDR3 totals 16 residues. Trimming removed 7 bases from V and 0 bases from J; junction bases left unmatched: 11. From germline, CDR1 is SEHNR and CDR2 FQNEAQ (reference sequence). CDR3: CASNAPPTGYQETQYF. The CDR3 DNA reads TGTGCCAGCAATGCCCCACCGACAGGGTACCAAGAGACCCAGTACTTC.